These 23 T cell receptor beta chains were sequenced from one sample in a study of neoadjuvant anti-PD-1 for oral cavity cancer (dated by TCRdb to the early 2020s). The time point label here, explained by the study, means: before neoadjuvant nivolumab. Libraries were built with the immunoSEQ multiplex PCR assay. The table was pulled from immuneACCESS by TCRdb, which kept in-frame rearrangements only. Such tables lose some clones; where checked, under half of the loss comes from unresolved V genes, and the rest has no known cause. The sample contains 12,000 to 15,000 clones, less than 85% of them found a single time. About 3% of the sample lies in the top ten. The sequencing used PBMCs, collected before nivolumab (anti-PD-1) treatment. These receptors originate from a person aged 35-80 years with oral cavity squamous cell carcinoma.

This clone was counted only a few times. CDR3 residues: CASSGVGQAHLLNEQYF. In DNA, the CDR3 is TGTGCCAGCAGCGGAGTTGGACAGGCCCATCTCCTCAACGAGCAGTACTTC. This rearrangement joins TRBV21-1 to TRBJ2-7; the DNA was not used to check the table's D call, TRBD1. TRBV21-1 constitutes a pseudogene. This CDR3 is 17 amino acids long.

This clone was counted a few times. The chain carries TRBV6-4 and TRBJ1-5; D is ambiguous. Germline V gene sequence: CDR1 MRHNA, CDR2 SNTAGT. CDR3 length: 13 residues. Trimming pared 4 bases from V and 7 bases from J, leaving 11 bases between. CDR3 loop: CASSARPGQPQHF. The DNA for the CDR3 is TGTGCCAGCAGTGCGAGGCCCGGGCAGCCCCAGCATTTT.

The rearrangement joins TRBV9 to TRBJ2-2; TRBD2 matches at 11 bases. Germline V gene sequence: CDR1 SGDLS, CDR2 YYNGEE. This CDR3 comprises 14 residues. V dropped 5 bases and J dropped 3; count of bases not matched to a gene: 0. DNA for the CDR3: TGTGCCAGCAGGGGACTAGCGGACACCGGGGAGCTGTTTTTT. Protein product: CASRGLADTGELFF.

The rearrangement joins TRBV6-1 to TRBJ2-4; weak D call: TRBD2 (5 bases). V was pared by 6 bases and J by 0 bases, with 12 bases between. The CDR3 is 15 amino acids. Germline CDR1 and CDR2: MNHNS and SASEGT. CDR3 region: CASSSGSLAKNIQYF. CDR3 DNA: TGTGCCAGCAGCAGCGGAAGTCTAGCCAAAAACATTCAGTACTTC.

The chain combines TRBV27 with TRBJ2-7; 10 positions agree with TRBD2. The germline CDR1 and CDR2 sequences are MNHEY and SMNVEV (reference sequence). The CDR3 covers 12 residues. Trimming took 7 bases from V and 10 from J; bases not matched to a gene: 7. The CDR3 region is CASKESGRAQYF. CDR3 DNA: TGTGCCAGCAAGGAGAGCGGGAGGGCCCAGTACTTC.

The rearrangement joins TRBV5-6 to TRBJ2-3; 8 bases are a match to TRBD2. After removal of 4 bases from V and 6 bases from J, the junction contained 10 bases not matched to a gene. This CDR3 comprises 15 residues. CDR1 is SGHDT, CDR2 YYEEEE, per germline. In DNA form, the CDR3 reads TGTGCCAGCAGCCGCTATGGAGCGGGGGTGGATACGCAGTATTTT. This translates into CASSRYGAGVDTQYF.

The chain couples TRBV27 to TRBJ2-1; D gene ambiguous. Trimming stripped 3 bases from V and 9 bases from J, with 18 bases between. Germline assignment: CDR1 MNHEY and CDR2 SMNVEV (reference sequence). There are 15 residues in the CDR3. CDR3 loop: CASSLFQSPPVEQFF. The CDR3 coding sequence is TGTGCCAGCAGTTTGTTCCAGAGTCCCCCTGTTGAGCAGTTCTTC.

The rearrangement joins TRBV6-5 to TRBJ2-3; D is ambiguous. This CDR3 has 16 amino acids. Germline loops: CDR1 MNHEY, CDR2 SVGAGI. The germline V and J ends were trimmed by 0 bases and 1 base, with 11 bases remaining between them. The CDR3 sequence is CASSYSNTPRTDTQYF. The CDR3 nucleotides are TGTGCCAGCAGTTACTCGAACACCCCCCGCACAGATACGCAGTATTTT.

The chain carries TRBV27 and TRBJ2-1; D unclear. V lost 1 base and J 3 bases, leaving 7 bases between the germline ends. Germline V gives CDR1 MNHEY, CDR2 SMNVEV (reference sequence). The CDR3 is 14 amino acids. The CDR3 sequence is CASSLLNSYNEQFF. In nucleotides, the CDR3 is TGTGCCAGCAGTTTATTGAACAGCTACAATGAGCAGTTCTTC.

This clone was seen only a few times. V usage is TRBV4-2 and J usage is TRBJ1-1; TRBD1 might be the D (6 bases). Germline-derived CDR1 and CDR2 are LGHNA and YNFKEQ. This CDR3 region has 14 residues. Trimming shortened V by 3 bases and J by 2 bases, and 10 bases separated the two germline ends. The CDR3 spells CASSQGGTNTEAFF. CDR3 DNA sequence: TGTGCCAGCAGCCAGGGGGGGACAAACACTGAAGCTTTCTTT.

This sequence joins TRBV11-2 and TRBJ1-2; 9 nucleotides line up with TRBD1. CDR1 SGHAT and CDR2 FQNNGV come from the germline V gene. V lost 6 bases, J lost 8 bases, and 16 bases stayed unmatched. The length of the CDR3 is 16 residues. The CDR3 region has the DNA TGTGCCAGCAGGAACCTACAGGGGGCGCGGAGGGGCGGCTACACCTTC. Its translation: CASRNLQGARRGGYTF.

This clone was counted only a few times. The chain employs TRBV7-9 and TRBJ2-2, with D possibly being TRBD1 (5 bases). The CDR3 extends over 13 amino acids. Germline CDR1 is SEHNR and CDR2 is FQNEAQ (reference sequence). Trimming took 6 bases from V and 3 from J, leaving 8 bases between them. CDR3 region: CASRRQYTGELFF. In nucleotides, the CDR3 is TGTGCCAGCAGGAGACAGTACACCGGGGAGCTGTTTTTT.

The chain carries TRBV2 and TRBJ1-2, with D perhaps matching TRBD1 (5 bases). Germline V lookup: CDR1 SNHLY, CDR2 FYNNEI. There are 12 residues in the CDR3. V shed 8 bases and J shed 4 bases, with 11 bases lying between them. CDR3 DNA: TGTGCCAGCCTGGGGGTTGGCTATGGCTACACCTTC. The encoded protein is CASLGVGYGYTF.

This sequence joins TRBV5-6 and TRBJ2-4; D gene ambiguous. Between the trimmed V and J ends, which lost 0 bases and 2 bases, there was a span of 9 bases. Germline V gene lookup returns CDR1 SGHDT and CDR2 YYEEEE. The CDR3 length is 15 residues. As DNA, the CDR3 is TGTGCCAGCAGCTTGGGTGGATTTTCCAAAAACATTCAGTACTTC. The encoded protein is CASSLGGFSKNIQYF.

In its sample, this clone was seen once. The chain couples TRBV4-1 to TRBJ1-2; 7 positions match TRBD1. The CDR3 sequence is 18 residues long. Germline CDR1 MGHRA, CDR2 YSYEKL. V lost 0 bases, J lost 5 bases, and 15 bases stayed unmatched. This CDR3 reads CASSQEGGLTSPRYGYTF. The CDR3, as DNA: TGCGCCAGCAGCCAAGAAGGGGGCTTGACCTCCCCGAGGTATGGCTACACCTTC.

This clone showed up just a few times. The rearrangement links TRBV7-9 to TRBJ2-2; D might be TRBD1 (6 bases). The CDR3 length is 16 residues. Per germline, CDR1 SEHNR and CDR2 FQNEAQ (reference sequence). The V gene lost 5 bases and the J gene lost 0 bases, with 13 bases spanning the gap. The CDR3 region is CASSQPRTANTGELFF. CDR3 coding DNA: TGTGCCAGCAGCCAGCCCCGGACAGCGAACACCGGGGAGCTGTTTTTT.

The genes are TRBV7-2 and TRBJ2-7; D perhaps matches TRBD2 (6 bases). The CDR3 runs 17 residues. V was trimmed by 2 bases and J by 3 bases, leaving 20 bases between them. The germline V gene has CDR1 SGHTA and CDR2 FQGNSA. As DNA, the CDR3 is TGTGCCAGCAGCTTAACCCCCGCGTGGGGAGGAAACTACGAGCAGTACTTC. Encoded protein: CASSLTPAWGGNYEQYF. Combining the CDR3 with reference TRBV7-2 and TRBJ2-7 gives the whole variable domain GAGVSQSPSNKVTEKGKDVELRCDPISGHTALYWYRQSLGQGLEFLIYFQGNSAPDKSGLPSDRFSAERTGGSVSTLTIQRTQQEDSAVYLCASSLTPAWGGNYEQYFGPGTRLTVT.

The chain recombines TRBV6-6 with TRBJ1-5; D is possibly TRBD1 (5 bases). Trimming removed 8 bases from V and 5 bases from J, with 16 bases in between. Germline CDR1 reads MNHNY; CDR2 reads SVGAGI (reference sequence). This CDR3 has 14 residues. The CDR3 spells CASRSGREDQPQHF. The CDR3 nucleotides are TGTGCCAGCCGATCGGGACGGGAGGATCAGCCCCAGCATTTT.

This clone was detected a few times. The rearrangement links TRBV19 to TRBJ1-1, with D unclear. Trimming left V 0 bases short and J 1 base short, with 6 bases between. This CDR3 is built from 14 residues. Germline CDR1 LNHDA, CDR2 SQIVND (reference sequence). The CDR3 sequence is CASSIETQNTEAFF. CDR3 nucleotides: TGTGCCAGTAGTATAGAAACCCAGAACACTGAAGCTTTCTTT.

This chain's CDR3 is CASTLEQGSRQPQHF. As DNA, the CDR3 is TGTGCCAGCACCCTCGAGCAGGGTTCGCGGCAGCCCCAGCATTTT. The chain recombines TRBV2 with TRBJ1-5; a possible D gene is TRBD1 (5 bases). This CDR3 is built from 15 residues. CDR1 SNHLY and CDR2 FYNNEI come from the germline V gene. V lost 7 bases and J lost 7, with 20 bases in between.

The V gene is TRBV28, the J gene TRBJ2-3; the D is unclear. V gave up 3 bases and J gave up 0 bases, with 4 bases separating them. Germline V lookup: CDR1 MDHEN, CDR2 SYDVKM. CDR3 length: 13 residues. In nucleotides, the CDR3 is TGTGCCAGCAGTTTTGGCAGCACAGATACGCAGTATTTT. Translating it yields CASSFGSTDTQYF. The entire variable domain, with the rest obtained from reference TRBV28 and TRBJ2-3, is as follows: DVKVTQSSRYLVKRTGEKVFLECVQDMDHENMFWYRQDPGLGLRLIYFSYDVKMKEKGDIPEGYSVSREKKERFSLILESASTNQTSMYLCASSFGSTDTQYFGPGTRLTVL.

A few counts support this clone. The chain joins TRBV11-3 to TRBJ2-2; D call uncertain. Germline CDR1 is SGHNT and CDR2 is YENEEA. V shed 1 base and J shed 4 bases, with 10 bases lying between them. This CDR3 region has 15 residues. The CDR3 is CASSLVGMSTGELFF. The CDR3, as DNA: TGTGCCAGCAGCTTAGTAGGAATGAGCACCGGGGAGCTGTTTTTT.

The V gene is TRBV6-6, the J gene TRBJ2-6; unclear D gene. The CDR3 is 15 residues long. Trimming cost V 5 bases and J 0 bases, with 8 bases left between them. Germline V gene sequence: CDR1 MNHNY, CDR2 SVGAGI (reference sequence). The CDR3: CASSSYSSGANVLTF. DNA of the CDR3: TGTGCCAGCAGTAGCTACAGCTCTGGGGCCAACGTCCTGACTTTC.